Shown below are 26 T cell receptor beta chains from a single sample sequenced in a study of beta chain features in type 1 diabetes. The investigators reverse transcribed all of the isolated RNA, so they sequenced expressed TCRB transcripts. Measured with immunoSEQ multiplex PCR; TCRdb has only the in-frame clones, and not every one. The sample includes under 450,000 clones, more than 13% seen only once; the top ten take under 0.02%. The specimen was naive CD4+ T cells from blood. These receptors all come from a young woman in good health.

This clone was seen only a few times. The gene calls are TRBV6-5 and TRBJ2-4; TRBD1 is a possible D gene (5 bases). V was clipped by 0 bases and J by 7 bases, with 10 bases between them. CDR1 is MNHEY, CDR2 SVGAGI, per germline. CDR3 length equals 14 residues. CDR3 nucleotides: TGTGCCAGCAGTTACTCGACAGCAATTAACATTCAGTACTTC. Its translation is CASSYSTAINIQYF.

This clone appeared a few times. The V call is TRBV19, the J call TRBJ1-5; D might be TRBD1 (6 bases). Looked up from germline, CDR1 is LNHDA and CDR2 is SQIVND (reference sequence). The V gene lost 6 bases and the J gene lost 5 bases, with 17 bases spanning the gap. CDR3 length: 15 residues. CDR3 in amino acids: CASSLTGGIDQPQHF. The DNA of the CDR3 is TGTGCCAGTAGCCTGACAGGAGGCATTGATCAGCCCCAGCATTTT.

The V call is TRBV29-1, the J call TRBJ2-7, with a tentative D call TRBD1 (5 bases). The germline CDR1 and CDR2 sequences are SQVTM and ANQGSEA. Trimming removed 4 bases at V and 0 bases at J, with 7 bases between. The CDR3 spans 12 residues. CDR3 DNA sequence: TGCAGCGTTGCCAGGGCCTCCTACGAGCAGTACTTC. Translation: CSVARASYEQYF.

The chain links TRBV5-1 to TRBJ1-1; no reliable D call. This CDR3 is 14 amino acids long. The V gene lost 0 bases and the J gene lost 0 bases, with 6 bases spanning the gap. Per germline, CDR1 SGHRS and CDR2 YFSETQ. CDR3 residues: CASSLVRLNTEAFF. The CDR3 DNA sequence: TGCGCCAGCAGCTTGGTCAGGCTGAACACTGAAGCTTTCTTT.

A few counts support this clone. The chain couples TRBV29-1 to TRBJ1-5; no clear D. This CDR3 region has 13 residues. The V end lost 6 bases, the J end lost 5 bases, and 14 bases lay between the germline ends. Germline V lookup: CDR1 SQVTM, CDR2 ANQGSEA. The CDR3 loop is CSVSAGTYQPQHF. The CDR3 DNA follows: TGCAGCGTCAGTGCAGGAACCTATCAGCCCCAGCATTTT. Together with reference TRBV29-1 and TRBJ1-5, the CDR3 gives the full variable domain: SAVISQKPSRDICQRGTSLTIQCQVDSQVTMMFWYRQQPGQSLTLIATANQGSEATYESGFVIDKFPISRPNLTFSTLTVSNMSPEDSSIYLCSVSAGTYQPQHFGDGTRLSIL.

The CDR3 sequence is CASRVRGEQFF. For the CDR3, the DNA is TGTGCCAGCAGGGTCCGAGGTGAGCAGTTCTTC. The gene calls are TRBV2 and TRBJ2-1; no definite D call. The CDR3 is 11 residues long. CDR1 and CDR2 from the germline V gene are SNHLY and FYNNEI. Trimming took off 6 bases at V and 9 bases at J, with 9 bases between the two ends.

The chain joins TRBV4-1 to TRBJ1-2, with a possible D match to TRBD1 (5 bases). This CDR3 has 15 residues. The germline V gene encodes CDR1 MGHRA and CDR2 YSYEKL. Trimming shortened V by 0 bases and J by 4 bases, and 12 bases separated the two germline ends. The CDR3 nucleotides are TGCGCCAGCAGCCAAGATAGCGGGGCGGGCTATGGCTACACCTTC. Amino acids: CASSQDSGAGYGYTF.

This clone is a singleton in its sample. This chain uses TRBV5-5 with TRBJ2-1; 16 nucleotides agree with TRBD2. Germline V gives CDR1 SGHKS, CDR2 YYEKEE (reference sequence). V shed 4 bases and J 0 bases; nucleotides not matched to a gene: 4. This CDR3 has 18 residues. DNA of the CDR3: TGTGCCAGCAGCACGGGACTAGCGGGAGGGCCCTCCTACAATGAGCAGTTCTTC. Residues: CASSTGLAGGPSYNEQFF.

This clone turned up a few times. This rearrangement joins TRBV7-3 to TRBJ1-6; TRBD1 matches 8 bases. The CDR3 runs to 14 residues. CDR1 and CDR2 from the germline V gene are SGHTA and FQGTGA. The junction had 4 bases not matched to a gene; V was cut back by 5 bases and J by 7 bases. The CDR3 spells CASSPGQVNSPLHF. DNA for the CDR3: TGTGCCAGCAGCCCGGGACAGGTCAATTCACCCCTCCACTTT.

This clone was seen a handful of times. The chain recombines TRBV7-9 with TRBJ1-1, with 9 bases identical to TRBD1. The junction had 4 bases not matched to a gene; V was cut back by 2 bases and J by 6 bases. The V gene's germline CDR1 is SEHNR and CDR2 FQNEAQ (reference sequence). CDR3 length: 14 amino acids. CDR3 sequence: CASSLRQGGPEAFF. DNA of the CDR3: TGTGCCAGCAGCTTAAGACAGGGGGGACCTGAAGCTTTCTTT.

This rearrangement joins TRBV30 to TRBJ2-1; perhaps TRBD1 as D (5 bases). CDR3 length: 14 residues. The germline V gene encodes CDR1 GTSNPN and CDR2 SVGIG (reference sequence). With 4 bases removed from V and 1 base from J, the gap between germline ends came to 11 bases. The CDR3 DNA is TGTGCCTGGATGCAAGGGGTTTCCTACAATGAGCAGTTCTTC. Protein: CAWMQGVSYNEQFF.

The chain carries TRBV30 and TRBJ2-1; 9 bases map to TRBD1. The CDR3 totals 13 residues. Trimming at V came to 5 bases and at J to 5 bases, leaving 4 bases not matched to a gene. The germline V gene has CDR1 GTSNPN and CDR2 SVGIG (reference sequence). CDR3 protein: CAWGQGFDNEQFF. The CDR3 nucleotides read TGTGCCTGGGGACAGGGGTTTGACAATGAGCAGTTCTTC.

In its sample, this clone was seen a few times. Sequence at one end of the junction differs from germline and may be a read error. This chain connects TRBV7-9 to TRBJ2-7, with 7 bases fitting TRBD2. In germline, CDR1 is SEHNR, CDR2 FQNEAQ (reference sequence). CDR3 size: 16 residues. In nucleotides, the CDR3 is TGTGCCAGCAGTTTAGACCGGGACTACCTTCGGAACGAGCAGTACTTC. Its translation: CASSLDRDYLRNEQYF.

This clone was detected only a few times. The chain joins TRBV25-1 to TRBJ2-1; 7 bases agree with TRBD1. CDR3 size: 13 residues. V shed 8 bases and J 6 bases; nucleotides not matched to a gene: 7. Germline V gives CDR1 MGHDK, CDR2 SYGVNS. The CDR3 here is CASRDRYRNEQFF. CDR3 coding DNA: TGTGCCAGCCGGGACAGATATCGCAATGAGCAGTTCTTC.

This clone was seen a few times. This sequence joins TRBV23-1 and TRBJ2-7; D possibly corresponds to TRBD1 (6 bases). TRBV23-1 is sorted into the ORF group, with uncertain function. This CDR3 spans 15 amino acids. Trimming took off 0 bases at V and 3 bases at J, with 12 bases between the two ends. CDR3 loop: CASSQSAGDRYEQYF. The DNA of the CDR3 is TGCGCCAGCAGTCAATCGGCAGGGGATCGCTACGAGCAGTACTTC.

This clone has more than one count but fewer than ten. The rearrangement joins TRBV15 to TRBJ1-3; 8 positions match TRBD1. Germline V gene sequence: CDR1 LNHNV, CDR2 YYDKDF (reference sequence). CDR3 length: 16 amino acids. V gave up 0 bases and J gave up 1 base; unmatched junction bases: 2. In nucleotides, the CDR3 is TGTGCCACCAGCAGAGAAAACAGGGGGTCTGGAAACACCATATATTTT. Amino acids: CATSRENRGSGNTIYF.

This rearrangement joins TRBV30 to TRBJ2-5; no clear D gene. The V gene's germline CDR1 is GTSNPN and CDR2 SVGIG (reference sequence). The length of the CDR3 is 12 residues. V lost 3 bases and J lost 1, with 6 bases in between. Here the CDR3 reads CAWRYGQETQYF. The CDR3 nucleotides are TGTGCCTGGAGGTACGGCCAAGAGACCCAGTACTTC.

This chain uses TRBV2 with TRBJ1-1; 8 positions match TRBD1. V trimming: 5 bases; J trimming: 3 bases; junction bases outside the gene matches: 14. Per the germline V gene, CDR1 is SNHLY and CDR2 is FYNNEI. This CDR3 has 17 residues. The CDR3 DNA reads TGTGCCAGCAGTTACGATCCGGACAGGGTTCTGGACACTGAAGCTTTCTTT. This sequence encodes CASSYDPDRVLDTEAFF.

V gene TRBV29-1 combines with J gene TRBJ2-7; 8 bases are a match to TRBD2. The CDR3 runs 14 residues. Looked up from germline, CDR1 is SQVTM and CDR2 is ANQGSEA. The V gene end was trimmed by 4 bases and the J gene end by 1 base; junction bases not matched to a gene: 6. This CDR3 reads CSVVRTSGSYEQYF. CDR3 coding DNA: TGCAGCGTTGTTCGCACTAGCGGTTCCTACGAGCAGTACTTC.

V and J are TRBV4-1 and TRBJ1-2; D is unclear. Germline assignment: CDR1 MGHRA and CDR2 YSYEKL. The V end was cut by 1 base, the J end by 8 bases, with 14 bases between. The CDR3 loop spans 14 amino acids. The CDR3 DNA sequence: TGCGCCAGCAGCCAAGTCGGGTCGAACCGGGGCTACACCTTC. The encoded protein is CASSQVGSNRGYTF.

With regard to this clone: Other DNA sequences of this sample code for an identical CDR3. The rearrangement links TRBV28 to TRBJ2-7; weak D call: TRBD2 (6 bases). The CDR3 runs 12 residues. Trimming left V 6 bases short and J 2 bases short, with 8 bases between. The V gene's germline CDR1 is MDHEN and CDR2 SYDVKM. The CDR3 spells CASRGLAYEQYF. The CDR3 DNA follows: TGTGCCAGCAGGGGACTTGCCTACGAGCAGTACTTC.

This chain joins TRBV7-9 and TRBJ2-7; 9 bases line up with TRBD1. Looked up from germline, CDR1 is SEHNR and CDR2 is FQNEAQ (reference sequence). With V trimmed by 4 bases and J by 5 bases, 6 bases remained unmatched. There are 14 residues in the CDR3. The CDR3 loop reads CASSSRDRADEQYF. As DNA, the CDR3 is TGTGCCAGCAGCTCCCGGGACAGGGCAGACGAGCAGTACTTC.

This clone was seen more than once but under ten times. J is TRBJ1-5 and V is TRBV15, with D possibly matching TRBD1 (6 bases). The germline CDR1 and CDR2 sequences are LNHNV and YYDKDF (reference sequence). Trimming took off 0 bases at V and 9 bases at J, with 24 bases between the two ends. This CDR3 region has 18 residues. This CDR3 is CATSREGGGGISSRPQHF. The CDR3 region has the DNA TGTGCCACCAGCAGAGAAGGAGGGGGGGGAATTTCTTCTAGGCCCCAGCATTTT.

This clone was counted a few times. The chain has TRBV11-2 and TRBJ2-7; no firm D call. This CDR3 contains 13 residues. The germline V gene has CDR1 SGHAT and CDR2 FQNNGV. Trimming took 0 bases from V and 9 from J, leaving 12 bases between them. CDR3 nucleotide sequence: TGTGCCAGCAGCTTAGATCGAGCATCTGGGCAGTACTTC. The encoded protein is CASSLDRASGQYF. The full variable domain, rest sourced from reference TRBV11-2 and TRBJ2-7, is EAGVAQSPRYKIIEKRQSVAFWCNPISGHATLYWYQQILGQGPKLLIQFQNNGVVDDSQLPKDRFSAERLKGVDSTLKIQPAKLEDSAVYLCASSLDRASGQYFGPGTRLTVT.

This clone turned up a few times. The CDR3 DNA reads as TGTGCCAGCAGCCAAGATTTGGGCCTTTATGGCTACACCTTC. This translates into CASSQDLGLYGYTF. The chain has TRBV4-2 and TRBJ1-2; D is ambiguous. The CDR3 is 14 amino acids. Looked up from germline, CDR1 is LGHNA and CDR2 is YNFKEQ. V lost 0 bases and J 5 bases, leaving 10 bases between the germline ends.

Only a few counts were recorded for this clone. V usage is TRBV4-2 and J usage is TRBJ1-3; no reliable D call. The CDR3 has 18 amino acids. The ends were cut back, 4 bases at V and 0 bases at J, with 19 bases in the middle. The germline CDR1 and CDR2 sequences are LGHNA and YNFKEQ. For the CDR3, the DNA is TGTGCCAGCAGCCGCCGAGTCGTTCCCGGGATCTCTGGAAACACCATATATTTT. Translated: CASSRRVVPGISGNTIYF.